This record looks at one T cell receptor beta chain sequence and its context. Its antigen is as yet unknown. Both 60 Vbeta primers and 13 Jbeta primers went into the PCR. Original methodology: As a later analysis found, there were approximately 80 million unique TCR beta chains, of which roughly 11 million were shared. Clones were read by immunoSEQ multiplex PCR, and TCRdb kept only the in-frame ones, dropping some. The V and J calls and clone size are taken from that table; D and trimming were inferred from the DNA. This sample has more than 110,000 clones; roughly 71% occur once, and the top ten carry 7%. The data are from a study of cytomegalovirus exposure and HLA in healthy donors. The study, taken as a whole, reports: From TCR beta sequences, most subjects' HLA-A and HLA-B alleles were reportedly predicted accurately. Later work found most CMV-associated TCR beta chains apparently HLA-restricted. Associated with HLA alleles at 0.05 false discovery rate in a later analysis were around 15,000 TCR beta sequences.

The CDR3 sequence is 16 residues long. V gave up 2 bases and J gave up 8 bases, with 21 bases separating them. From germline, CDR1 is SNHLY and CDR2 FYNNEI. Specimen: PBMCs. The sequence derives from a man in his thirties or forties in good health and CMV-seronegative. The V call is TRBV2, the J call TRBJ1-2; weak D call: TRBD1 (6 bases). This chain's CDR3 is CASSEIGAGAVEGYTF. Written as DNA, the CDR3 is TGTGCCAGCAGTGAAATCGGTGCAGGGGCGGTAGAAGGCTACACCTTC.